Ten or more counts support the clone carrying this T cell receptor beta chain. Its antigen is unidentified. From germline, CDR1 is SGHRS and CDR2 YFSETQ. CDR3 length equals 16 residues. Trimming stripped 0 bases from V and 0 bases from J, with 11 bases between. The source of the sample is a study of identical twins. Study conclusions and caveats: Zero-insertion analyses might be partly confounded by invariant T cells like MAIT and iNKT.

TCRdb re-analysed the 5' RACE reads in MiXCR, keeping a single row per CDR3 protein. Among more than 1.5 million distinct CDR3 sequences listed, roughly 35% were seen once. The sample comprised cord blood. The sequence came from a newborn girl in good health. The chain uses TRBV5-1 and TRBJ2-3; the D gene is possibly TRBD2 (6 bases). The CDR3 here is CASSLAPRGSTDTQYF. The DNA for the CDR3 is TGCGCCAGCAGCTTGGCCCCGCGGGGAAGCACAGATACGCAGTATTTT.